The sequence of this TCR beta chain was determined in a study of blood T cell repertoires in COVID-19. Overall study: The United States, Italy and Spain provided the acute and convalescent COVID-19 samples.

Germline V gives CDR1 KGHSH, CDR2 LQKENI. V lost 2 bases and J lost 0, with 17 bases in between. The CDR3 has 18 residues. TCRdb keeps only in-frame clones here, not all; method: immunoSEQ multiplex PCR. The sample carries 70,000 to 100,000 clones, less than 75% recorded once. The chain joins TRBV18 to TRBJ1-3; D perhaps matches TRBD1 (6 bases). This clonotype was obtained from a woman between 55 and 75 years old in a cohort sampled during active or convalescent COVID-19. Material: peripheral blood. CDR3 DNA: TGTGCCAGCTCACCAGGGTTCTACAGGGACCCCTCTGGAAACACCATATATTTT. Its translation is CASSPGFYRDPSGNTIYF.